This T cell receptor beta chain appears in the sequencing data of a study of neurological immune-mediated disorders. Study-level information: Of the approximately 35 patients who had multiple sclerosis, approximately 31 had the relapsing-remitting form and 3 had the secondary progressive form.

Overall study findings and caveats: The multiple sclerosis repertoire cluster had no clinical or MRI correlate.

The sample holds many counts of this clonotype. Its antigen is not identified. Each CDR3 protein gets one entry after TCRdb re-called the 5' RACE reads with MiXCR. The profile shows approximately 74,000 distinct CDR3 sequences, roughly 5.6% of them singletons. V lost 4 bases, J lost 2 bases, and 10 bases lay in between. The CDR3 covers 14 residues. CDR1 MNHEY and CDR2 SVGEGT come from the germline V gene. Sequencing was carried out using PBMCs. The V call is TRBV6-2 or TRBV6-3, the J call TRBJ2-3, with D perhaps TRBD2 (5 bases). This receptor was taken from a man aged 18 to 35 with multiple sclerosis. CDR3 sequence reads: CASSLFGLTDTQYF. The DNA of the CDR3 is TGTGCCAGCAGTTTATTTGGACTCACAGATACGCAGTATTTT.